One and the same sample provided the 18 T cell receptor beta chains below, sequenced in a study of human T cells and chemical hapten exposure. The time point: patch test 1, 2 weeks after DPC sensitization. This sample's treatment: therapeutic diphenylcyclopropenone sensitization with weekly scalp DPC. TCRdb fed the RACE reads into MiXCR, producing one record per CDR3 protein. The sample has about 340,000 distinct CDR3 sequences, approximately 6.3% seen once; the top ten hold less than 10%. The sample was whole blood, taken in connection with sensitization to the hapten diphenylcyclopropenone (DPC). The receptor set was obtained from a woman younger than 30 with alopecia areata. Some clones in this sample may be carry-over from other donors' samples.

The rearrangement uses TRBV11-1 and TRBJ1-1; the D is unclear. From germline, CDR1 is SGHAT and CDR2 FQDESV (reference sequence). Trimming shortened V by 4 bases and J by 9 bases, and 12 bases separated the two germline ends. The CDR3 is 12 amino acids. The CDR3 reads CASSSTDGKAFF. Here the CDR3 DNA reads TGTGCCAGCAGCTCCACCGACGGGAAAGCTTTCTTT.

This clonotype was observed many times. The CDR3 loop reads CASSDGDSLYNEQFF. In nucleotides, the CDR3 is TGTGCCAGCAGTGATGGGGACAGCCTTTACAATGAGCAGTTCTTC. The chain links TRBV25-1 to TRBJ2-1; 7 bases map to TRBD1. The CDR3 runs 15 residues. Germline lookup yields CDR1 MGHDK and CDR2 SYGVNS. V dropped 3 bases and J dropped 4; count of bases not matched to a gene: 6.

CDR3 DNA sequence: TGTGCCAGCAGTCCAATTCTGGAATCACCCCTCCACTTT. This codes for CASSPILESPLHF. The V and J genes are TRBV2 and TRBJ1-6; D is ambiguous. V gave up 5 bases and J gave up 10 bases, with 12 bases separating them. In germline, CDR1 is SNHLY, CDR2 FYNNEI. CDR3 size: 13 residues.

The sample holds many counts of this clonotype. The J gene is TRBJ2-4, the V gene TRBV6-2 or TRBV6-3; possible D gene TRBD2, 6 bases. The V end was cut by 2 bases, the J end by 13 bases, with 21 bases between. The CDR3 loop spans 15 amino acids. CDR1 and CDR2 from the germline V gene are MNHEY and SVGEGT. The CDR3 reads CASSYQEAGPLHQYF. CDR3 DNA: TGTGCCAGCAGTTACCAAGAGGCGGGACCGCTTCACCAGTACTTC.

There are a few counts of this clonotype. V gene TRBV10-3 combines with J gene TRBJ2-4, with TRBD1 matching over 12 bases. Per the germline V gene, CDR1 is ENHRY and CDR2 is SYGVKD. The CDR3 contains 19 residues. V shed 3 bases, J shed 0 bases, and the junction held 9 bases outside the gene matches. CDR3 protein: CAISDGTGGAVGAKNIQYF. For the CDR3, the DNA is TGTGCCATCAGTGATGGGACAGGGGGCGCGGTCGGAGCCAAAAACATTCAGTACTTC.

The chain joins TRBV27 to TRBJ2-3; D remains unclear. CDR3 length: 17 amino acids. The germline CDR1 and CDR2 sequences are MNHEY and SMNVEV (reference sequence). Trimming cost V 2 bases and J 1 base, with 16 bases left between them. In nucleotides, the CDR3 is TGTGCCAGCAGTTTAATGGCTCCAGCTGGGGGCACAGATACGCAGTATTTT. Translated: CASSLMAPAGGTDTQYF.

This clonotype came up many times. The chain links TRBV6-6 to TRBJ1-5, with no clear D. CDR3 length equals 15 residues. Per germline, CDR1 MNHNY and CDR2 SVGAGI (reference sequence). V lost 2 bases, J lost 0 bases, and 8 bases lay in between. The CDR3 DNA is TGTGCCAGCAGTTACCCGGGAAGTAGCAATCAGCCCCAGCATTTT. It translates to CASSYPGSSNQPQHF.

A few counts support this clonotype. The chain employs TRBV7-9 and TRBJ1-2; 8 bases match TRBD1. V was pared by 4 bases and J by 6 bases, with 4 bases of the junction left unmatched. Germline CDR1 and CDR2: SEHNR and FQNEAQ (reference sequence). CDR3 length equals 13 residues. CDR3: CASSSQGEDGYTF. For the CDR3, the DNA is TGTGCCAGCAGCTCACAGGGGGAAGATGGCTACACCTTC.

This clonotype was counted a few times. V gene TRBV27 combines with J gene TRBJ1-2; 8 bases are shared with TRBD1. The CDR3 runs to 16 residues. Germline V gene lookup returns CDR1 MNHEY and CDR2 SMNVEV (reference sequence). J gave up 4 bases and V 3 bases, and 10 bases lay outside the gene matches. The CDR3 loop is CASSFVTGVPGYGYTF. As DNA, the CDR3 is TGTGCCAGCAGTTTCGTGACAGGGGTTCCCGGCTATGGCTACACCTTC.

This rearrangement joins TRBV15 to TRBJ2-3; 11 bases map to TRBD2. V lost 2 bases, J lost 2 bases, and 6 bases stayed unmatched. Germline CDR1 reads LNHNV; CDR2 reads YYDKDF (reference sequence). The CDR3 runs 17 residues. CDR3 sequence reads: CATSRLAGGVSTDTQYF. As DNA, the CDR3 is TGTGCCACCAGCAGACTAGCGGGGGGCGTCTCCACAGATACGCAGTATTTT. Filled out from reference TRBV15 and TRBJ2-3, the complete variable domain reads DAMVIQNPRYQVTQFGKPVTLSCSQTLNHNVMYWYQQKSSQAPKLLFHYYDKDFNNEADTPDNFQSRRPNTSFCFLDIRSPGLGDTAMYLCATSRLAGGVSTDTQYFGPGTRLTVL.

The chain uses TRBV4-3 and TRBJ1-1; no firm D call. The V and J ends lost 1 base and 5 bases respectively, with 17 bases between them. Germline CDR1 LGHNA, CDR2 YSLEER. This CDR3 region has 16 residues. The CDR3 is CASSQARQAGWTEAFF. The CDR3 coding sequence is TGCGCCAGCAGCCAAGCCCGCCAGGCGGGCTGGACTGAAGCTTTCTTT.

This clonotype was observed at least ten times. The chain uses TRBV20-1 and TRBJ2-3; TRBD2 is a possible D gene (6 bases). Trimming stripped 0 bases from V and 6 bases from J, with 16 bases between. Germline-derived CDR1 and CDR2 are DFQATT and SNEGSKA (reference sequence). The CDR3 is 15 residues long. CDR3 sequence reads: CSARDTVSRGDTQYF. CDR3 nucleotides: TGCAGTGCTAGAGATACGGTATCCCGGGGGGATACGCAGTATTTT.

This clonotype was seen repeatedly, ten times or more. V is TRBV20-1 and J is TRBJ2-7, with 9 nucleotides matching TRBD1. Trimming took 6 bases from V and 5 from J; bases not matched to a gene: 11. Germline CDR1 reads DFQATT; CDR2 reads SNEGSKA (reference sequence). This CDR3 contains 14 residues. The CDR3 sequence is CSAPFRDRADEQYF. In DNA, the CDR3 is TGCAGTGCCCCCTTCCGGGACAGGGCAGACGAGCAGTACTTC.

This clonotype was picked up many times. The genes are TRBV10-3 and TRBJ2-3; D may be TRBD2 (5 bases). The V end was cut by 8 bases, the J end by 3 bases, with 15 bases between. CDR1 is ENHRY, CDR2 SYGVKD, per germline. The length of the CDR3 is 14 residues. As DNA, the CDR3 is TGTGCCATCCGTAGGACGGCGGGTACAGATACGCAGTATTTT. It specifies CAIRRTAGTDTQYF.

This clonotype was observed at least ten times. The CDR3, as DNA: TGTGCCAGCAGCCTCTCACTAGCGGGGCACTACAATGAGCAGTTCTTC. This encodes CASSLSLAGHYNEQFF. V usage is TRBV7-9 and J usage is TRBJ2-1; 10 nucleotides align to TRBD2. CDR1 and CDR2 (germline): SEHNR, FQNEAQ (reference sequence). This CDR3 is 16 amino acids long. Unmatched junction bases numbered 7, after V lost 5 bases and J lost 3 bases.

This clonotype came up many times. The rearrangement uses TRBV28 and TRBJ2-7, with 7 positions matching TRBD1. Germline CDR1 MDHEN, CDR2 SYDVKM. Trimming cost V 5 bases and J 0 bases; bases outside gene matches: 1. CDR3 length: 13 amino acids. The CDR3 DNA is TGTGCCAGCAGTCGGGACAGCTCCTACGAGCAGTACTTC. Translation gives CASSRDSSYEQYF.

This clonotype was seen more than once but under ten times. The gene calls are TRBV6-2 or TRBV6-3 and TRBJ1-2; D unresolved. Germline V gene sequence: CDR1 MNHEY, CDR2 SVGEGT. V was pared by 7 bases and J by 5 bases, with 17 bases between. The CDR3 spans 14 residues. This chain's CDR3 is CASNPTGPTYGYTF. The CDR3 DNA is TGTGCCAGCAATCCCACGGGCCCAACGTATGGCTACACCTTC.

This clonotype was seen more than once but under ten times. The rearrangement uses TRBV4-1 and TRBJ1-1; possibly TRBD1 for D (6 bases). The CDR3 has 16 residues. CDR1 MGHRA and CDR2 YSYEKL come from the germline V gene. Trimming pared 3 bases from V and 0 bases from J, leaving 14 bases between. The CDR3 DNA reads as TGCGCCAGCAGCCATCCCTTCAGGGGCATGAACACTGAAGCTTTCTTT. This gives the protein CASSHPFRGMNTEAFF.